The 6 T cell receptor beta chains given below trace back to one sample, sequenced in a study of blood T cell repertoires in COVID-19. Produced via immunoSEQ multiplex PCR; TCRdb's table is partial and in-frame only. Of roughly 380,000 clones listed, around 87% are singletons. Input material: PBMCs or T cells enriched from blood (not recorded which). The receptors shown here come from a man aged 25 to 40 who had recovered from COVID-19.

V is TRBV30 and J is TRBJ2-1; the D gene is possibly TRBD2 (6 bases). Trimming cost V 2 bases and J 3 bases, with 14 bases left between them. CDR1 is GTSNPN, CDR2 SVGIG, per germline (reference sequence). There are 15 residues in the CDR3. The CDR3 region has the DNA TGTGCCTGGAGTTTCAGCCGGGGGAACTACAATGAGCAGTTCTTC. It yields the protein CAWSFSRGNYNEQFF.

CDR3 in DNA: TGTGCCAGCAGCCAAGATTGGCCAGGGGGCGGCACAGATACGCAGTATTTT. As protein: CASSQDWPGGGTDTQYF. This chain uses TRBV4-2 with TRBJ2-3; 8 nucleotides align to TRBD1. Losses at the gene ends were 0 bases for V and 1 base for J; bases not matched to a gene: 6. Germline assignment: CDR1 LGHNA and CDR2 YNFKEQ. The CDR3 has 17 residues.

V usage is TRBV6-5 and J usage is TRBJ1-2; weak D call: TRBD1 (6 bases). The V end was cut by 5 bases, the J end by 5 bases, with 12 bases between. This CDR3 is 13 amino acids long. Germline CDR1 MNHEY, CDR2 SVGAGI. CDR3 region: CASSPGVNYGYTF. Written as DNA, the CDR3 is TGTGCCAGCAGTCCAGGGGTTAATTATGGCTACACCTTC.

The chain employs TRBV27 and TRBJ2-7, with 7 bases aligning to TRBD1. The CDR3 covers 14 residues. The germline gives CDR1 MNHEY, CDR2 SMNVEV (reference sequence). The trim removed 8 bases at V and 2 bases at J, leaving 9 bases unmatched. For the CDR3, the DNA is TGTGCCAGCCGGAAGACAGGGCTCGCCTACGAGCAGTACTTC. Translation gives CASRKTGLAYEQYF.

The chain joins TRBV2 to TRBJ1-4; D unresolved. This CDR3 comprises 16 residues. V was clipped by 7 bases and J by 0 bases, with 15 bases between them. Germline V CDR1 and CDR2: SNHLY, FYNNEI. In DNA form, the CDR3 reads TGTGCCAGCAAATTGCGAGCGCAACCAACTAATGAAAAACTGTTTTTT. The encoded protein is CASKLRAQPTNEKLFF.

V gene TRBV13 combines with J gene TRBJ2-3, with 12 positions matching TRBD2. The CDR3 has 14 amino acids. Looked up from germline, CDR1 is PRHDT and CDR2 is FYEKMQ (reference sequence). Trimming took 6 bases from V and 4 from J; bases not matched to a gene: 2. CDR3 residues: CASSTSGGSDTQYF. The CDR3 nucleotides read TGTGCCAGCAGTACTAGCGGGGGGTCAGATACGCAGTATTTT.